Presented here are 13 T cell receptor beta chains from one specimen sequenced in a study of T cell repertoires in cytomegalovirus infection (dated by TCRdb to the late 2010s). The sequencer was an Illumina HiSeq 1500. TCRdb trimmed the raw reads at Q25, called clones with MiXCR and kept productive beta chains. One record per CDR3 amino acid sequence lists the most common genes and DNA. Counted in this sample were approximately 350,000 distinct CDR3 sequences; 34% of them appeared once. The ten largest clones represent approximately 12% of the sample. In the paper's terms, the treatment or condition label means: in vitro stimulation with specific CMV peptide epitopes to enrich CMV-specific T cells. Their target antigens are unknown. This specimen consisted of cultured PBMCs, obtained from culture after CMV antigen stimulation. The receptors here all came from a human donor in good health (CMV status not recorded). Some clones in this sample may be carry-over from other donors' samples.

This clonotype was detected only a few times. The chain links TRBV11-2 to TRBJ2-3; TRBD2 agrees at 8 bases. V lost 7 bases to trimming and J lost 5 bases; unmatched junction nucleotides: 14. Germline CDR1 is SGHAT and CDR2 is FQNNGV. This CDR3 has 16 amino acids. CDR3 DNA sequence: TGTGCCAGCAACCAGTATCCGGGAGGGCCGGGAGATACGCAGTATTTT. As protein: CASNQYPGGPGDTQYF.

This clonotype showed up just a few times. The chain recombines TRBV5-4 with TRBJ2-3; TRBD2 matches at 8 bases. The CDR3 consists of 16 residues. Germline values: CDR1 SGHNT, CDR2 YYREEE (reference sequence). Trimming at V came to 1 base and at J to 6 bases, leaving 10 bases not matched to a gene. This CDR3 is CASSLRIAGRADTQYF. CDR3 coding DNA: TGTGCCAGCAGCTTGCGGATAGCGGGACGGGCGGATACGCAGTATTTT. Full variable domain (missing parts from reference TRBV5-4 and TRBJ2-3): ETGVTQSPTHLIKTRGQQVTLRCSSQSGHNTVSWYQQALGQGPQFIFQYYREEENGRGNFPPRFSGLQFPNYSSELNVNALELDDSALYLCASSLRIAGRADTQYFGPGTRLTVL.

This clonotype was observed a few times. CDR3 in DNA: TGCAGTGTCCCGGGACTAGCCAATCTCGGTGGCAATGAGCAGTTCTTC. Encoded protein: CSVPGLANLGGNEQFF. The chain uses TRBV20-1 and TRBJ2-1; 9 nucleotides align to TRBD2. Losses at the gene ends were 7 bases for V and 6 bases for J; bases not matched to a gene: 16. Germline V gene sequence: CDR1 DFQATT, CDR2 SNEGSKA (reference sequence). The CDR3 sequence is 16 residues long.

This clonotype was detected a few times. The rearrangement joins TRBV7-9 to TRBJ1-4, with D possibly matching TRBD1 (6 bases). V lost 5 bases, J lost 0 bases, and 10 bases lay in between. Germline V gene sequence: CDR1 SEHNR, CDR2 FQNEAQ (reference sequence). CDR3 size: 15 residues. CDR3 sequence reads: CASSAGQTTNEKLFF. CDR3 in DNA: TGTGCCAGCAGCGCCGGACAGACAACTAATGAAAAACTGTTTTTT.

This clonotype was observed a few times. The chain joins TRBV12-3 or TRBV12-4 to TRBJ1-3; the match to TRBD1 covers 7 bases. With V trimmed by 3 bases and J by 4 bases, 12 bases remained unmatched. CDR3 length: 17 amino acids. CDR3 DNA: TGTGCCAGCAGTTTCCGACAGGGATTAGTTCCCGGAAACACCATATATTTT. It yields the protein CASSFRQGLVPGNTIYF.

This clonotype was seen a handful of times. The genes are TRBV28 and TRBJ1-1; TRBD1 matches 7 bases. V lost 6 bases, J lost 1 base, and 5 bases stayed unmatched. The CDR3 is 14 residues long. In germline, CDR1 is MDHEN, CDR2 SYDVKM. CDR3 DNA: TGTGCCAGCAGGCTACAGGGGTGGAACACTGAAGCTTTCTTT. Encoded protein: CASRLQGWNTEAFF. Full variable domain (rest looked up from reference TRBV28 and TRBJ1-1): DVKVTQSSRYLVKRTGEKVFLECVQDMDHENMFWYRQDPGLGLRLIYFSYDVKMKEKGDIPEGYSVSREKKERFSLILESASTNQTSMYLCASRLQGWNTEAFFGQGTRLTVV.

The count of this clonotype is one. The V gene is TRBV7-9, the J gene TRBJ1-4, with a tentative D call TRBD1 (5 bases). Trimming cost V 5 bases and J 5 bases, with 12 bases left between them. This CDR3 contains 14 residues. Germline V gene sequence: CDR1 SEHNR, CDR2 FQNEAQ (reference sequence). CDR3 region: CASSRSTENEKLFF. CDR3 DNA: TGTGCCAGCAGCCGTTCGACAGAAAATGAAAAACTGTTTTTT.

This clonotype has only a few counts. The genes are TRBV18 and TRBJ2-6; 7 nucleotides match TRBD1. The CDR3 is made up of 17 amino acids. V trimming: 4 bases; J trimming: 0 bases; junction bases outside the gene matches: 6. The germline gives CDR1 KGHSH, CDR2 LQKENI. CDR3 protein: CASSLATGSSGANVLTF. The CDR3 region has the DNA TGTGCCAGCTCACTCGCGACAGGGAGCTCTGGGGCCAACGTCCTGACTTTC.

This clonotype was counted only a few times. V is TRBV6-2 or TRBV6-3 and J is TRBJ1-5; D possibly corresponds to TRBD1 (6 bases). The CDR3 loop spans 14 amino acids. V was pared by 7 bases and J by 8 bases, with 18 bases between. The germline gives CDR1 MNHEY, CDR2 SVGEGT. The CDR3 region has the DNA TGTGCCAGCAATCGGGGTGGGGGCTGGGAGCCCCAGCATTTT. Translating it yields CASNRGGGWEPQHF.

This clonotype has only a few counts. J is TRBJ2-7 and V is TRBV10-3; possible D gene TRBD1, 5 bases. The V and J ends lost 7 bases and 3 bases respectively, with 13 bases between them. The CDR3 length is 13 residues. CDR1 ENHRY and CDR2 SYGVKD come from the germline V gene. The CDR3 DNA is TGTGCCATCAAAGGGGAACCGAACTACGAGCAGTACTTC. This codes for CAIKGEPNYEQYF.

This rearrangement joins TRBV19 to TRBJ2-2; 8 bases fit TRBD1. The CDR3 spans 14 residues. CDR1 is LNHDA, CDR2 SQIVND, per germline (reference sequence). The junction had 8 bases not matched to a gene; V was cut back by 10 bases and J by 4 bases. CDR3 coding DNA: TGTGCCACCTCAGGGGGCTGGAGCACCGGGGAGCTGTTTTTT. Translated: CATSGGWSTGELFF.

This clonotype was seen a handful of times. As DNA, the CDR3 is TGTGCCACCAGACTAGAGTCCTACGAGCAGTACTTC. Translated, it gives CATRLESYEQYF. V gene TRBV7-9 combines with J gene TRBJ2-7; maybe TRBD2 (6 bases). Germline-derived CDR1 and CDR2 are SEHNR and FQNEAQ (reference sequence). The V gene lost 10 bases and the J gene lost 1 base, with 11 bases spanning the gap. CDR3 length equals 12 residues.

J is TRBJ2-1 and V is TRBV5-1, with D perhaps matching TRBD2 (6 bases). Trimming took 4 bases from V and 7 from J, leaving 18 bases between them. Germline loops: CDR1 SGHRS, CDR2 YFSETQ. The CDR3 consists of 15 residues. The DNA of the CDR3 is TGCGCCAGCAGCGCAAGACTAGGGATTAAGAATGAGCAGTTCTTC. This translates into CASSARLGIKNEQFF.